The subject of this entry is one T cell receptor beta chain. TCRdb fed the 5' RACE reads into MiXCR, producing one record per CDR3 protein. The table has about 350,000 distinct CDR3 sequences, approximately 13% seen once. This sample stems from a study of T-cell memory formation after mild COVID-19. V gave up 0 bases and J gave up 8 bases, with 13 bases separating them. Germline-derived CDR1 and CDR2 are DFQATT and SNEGSKA (reference sequence). The CDR3 covers 14 residues. This clonotype was obtained from a man aged 18 to 29 who had mild COVID-19 (a few samples of this study predate the infection). Cell type and time point are not known. The sequenced sample consisted of PBMCs or a T cell subset sorted from them (not recorded which). The chain employs TRBV20-1 and TRBJ1-4; D not certain. The CDR3 coding sequence is TGCAGTGCTAGAGATTTGAATGGAGCGGAAAAACTGTTTTTT. It encodes CSARDLNGAEKLFF.